These 7 T cell receptor beta chains share one sample of origin, sequenced in a study of circulating and synovial CD4+ cells in juvenile arthritis. The protocol was immunoSEQ multiplex PCR, while the TCRdb copy is restricted to in-frame clones and leaves out a portion. The sample records roughly 33,000 clones, about 95% being singletons. The sequencing input was CD4+ T cells from blood. These receptor sequences come from a human donor with juvenile idiopathic arthritis.

The rearrangement links TRBV11-2 to TRBJ2-1; 8 bases are shared with TRBD2. Per the germline V gene, CDR1 is SGHAT and CDR2 is FQNNGV. The junction had 6 bases not matched to a gene; V was cut back by 1 base and J by 1 base. The CDR3 is 17 residues long. The CDR3 here is CASSLGGAGGSYNEQFF. The CDR3 DNA follows: TGTGCCAGCAGCTTAGGGGGGGCGGGGGGATCCTACAATGAGCAGTTCTTC.

The chain recombines TRBV5-4 with TRBJ1-2; 9 nucleotides align to TRBD1. V shed 4 bases and J 1 base; nucleotides not matched to a gene: 11. The CDR3 loop spans 17 amino acids. In germline, CDR1 is SGHNT, CDR2 YYREEE (reference sequence). The CDR3 protein is CASSRSRQGENNYGYTF. CDR3 nucleotides: TGTGCCAGCAGCCGTTCGCGACAGGGGGAGAATAACTATGGCTACACCTTC.

The chain couples TRBV18 to TRBJ2-5, with 9 bases lining up with TRBD1. The J call is uncertain, as TRBJ2-7 better fits the DNA end. The germline V gene has CDR1 KGHSH and CDR2 LQKENI. The CDR3 has 15 residues. The CDR3 DNA is TGTGCCAGCTCAACCGGGACAGGGAAGATGTACGAGCAGTACTTC. This translates into CASSTGTGKMYEQYF.

The chain combines TRBV11-1 with TRBJ2-7; D may be TRBD2 (6 bases). The CDR3 consists of 16 residues. Germline CDR1 is SGHAT and CDR2 is FQDESV (reference sequence). Trimming took 5 bases from V and 3 from J, leaving 20 bases between them. DNA of the CDR3: TGTGCCAGCAGCCCCCAGGGAGGATCGGGTAACTACGAGCAGTACTTC. It yields the protein CASSPQGGSGNYEQYF.

This clone appeared once. The chain couples TRBV27 to TRBJ2-1; TRBD1 matches at 9 bases. The CDR3 is 15 residues long. V gave up 3 bases and J gave up 5 bases; unmatched junction bases: 5. Germline V gene data show CDR1 as MNHEY and CDR2 as SMNVEV (reference sequence). The CDR3 DNA reads TGTGCCAGCAGTTTCCTGGGACAGGGTGACAATGAGCAGTTCTTC. Translation: CASSFLGQGDNEQFF.

Regarding this clone: A read error may account for a junction end that differs from germline. Other nucleotide sequences from this sample produce the same CDR3. This sequence joins TRBV7-8 and TRBJ1-6, with D perhaps TRBD1 (6 bases). The CDR3 totals 14 residues. The germline V gene encodes CDR1 SGHVS and CDR2 FQNEAQ. CDR3 bases: TGTGCCAGCAGCTACTATAACAGGGATTCCCCCCTCCACTTT. As protein: CASSYYNRDSPLHF.

The chain recombines TRBV6-6 with TRBJ2-7, with D unresolved. The CDR3 runs 15 residues. CDR1 MNHNY and CDR2 SVGAGI come from the germline V gene (reference sequence). Trimming left V 7 bases short and J 3 bases short, with 19 bases between. The CDR3 region is CASTNTGSTGYEQYF. The CDR3 region has the DNA TGTGCCAGCACCAATACCGGGTCCACGGGCTACGAGCAGTACTTC.